This paragraph reports one T cell receptor beta chain. This sample stems from a study of blood T cell repertoires in COVID-19. The overall study: Spain, Italy and the United States supplied samples that represented acute and convalescent COVID-19. PBMCs, B-cell-depleted T cells, or T cells provided the cDNA or gDNA that made up the material.

In the authors' workflow: How many nucleated cells were present was estimated from reference gene primer amplification. The table came from immunoSEQ multiplex PCR; TCRdb's copy has only in-frame clones and leaves some out. V and J calls and clone size are given by that table; D and trimming were obtained from the DNA. Here the sample spans approximately 140,000 clones, more than 60% being singletons. After removal of 5 bases from V and 3 bases from J, the junction contained 6 bases not matched to a gene. The CDR3 has 15 residues. Germline CDR1 reads LNHDA; CDR2 reads SQIVND (reference sequence). This sequence was found in an older man with acute or convalescent COVID-19. The sequenced sample consisted of peripheral blood. The rearrangement uses TRBV19 and TRBJ2-2, with TRBD1 matching 7 bases. In DNA form, the CDR3 reads TGTGCCAGTAGTCTGGGACAGACGGACACCGGGGAGCTGTTTTTT. It translates to CASSLGQTDTGELFF.